The rows below give T cell receptor beta chains drawn from one sample of a study of blood T cell repertoires in COVID-19. Here immunoSEQ multiplex PCR was the method, and the copy in TCRdb shows in-frame clones only, minus some. The data show around 300,000 clones, approximately 85% seen once. The sequencing sample was made of peripheral blood. The receptors shown here come from a woman between 65 and 79 years old with acute or convalescent COVID-19. The CDR3 runs from the conserved cysteine through the conserved F or W. The D gene is left open where the match is weak. Some rows have no size entry. The others give once, few or many, or a class for an expanded clone.

len	d_gene	j_gene	abundance	v_gene	CDR3aa	CDR3nt
13	-	TRBJ1-1	-	TRBV29-1	CSVAGGYNTEAFF	TGCAGCGTGGCCGGGGGGTATAACACTGAAGCTTTCTTT
14	-	TRBJ1-2	-	TRBV6-6	CASSYMNREYGYTF	TGTGCCAGCAGTTACATGAACAGGGAGTATGGCTACACCTTC
15	-	TRBJ1-5	-	TRBV19	CASSMGAIQNQPQHF	TGTGCCAGTAGTATGGGGGCGATCCAAAATCAGCCCCAGCATTTT
15	TRBD1	TRBJ2-5	-	TRBV13	CASSPGQGYGETQYF	TGTGCCAGCAGCCCGGGACAGGGGTACGGAGAGACCCAGTACTTC
15	-	TRBJ2-4	-	TRBV6-2/TRBV6-3	CASSYSQVAKNIQYF	TGTGCCAGCAGTTACTCACAGGTAGCCAAAAACATTCAGTACTTC
16	-	TRBJ1-6	-	TRBV12-2	CASRFRLGQDLPPLHF	TGTGCAAGTCGCTTTCGCCTGGGACAGGATTTGCCACCCCTCCACTTT
19	-	TRBJ1-1	-	TRBV28	CASSPPTVRVGAMNTEAFF	TGTGCCAGCAGCCCACCCACCGTGCGTGTAGGGGCTATGAACACTGAAGCTTTCTTT
14	-	TRBJ1-2	once	TRBV7-9	CASSAEWRAAGYTF	TGTGCCAGCAGCGCTGAGTGGCGGGCTGCGGGCTACACCTTC
15	-	TRBJ1-1	once	TRBV5-1	CASSLVGGRGTEAFF	TGCGCCAGCAGCTTGGTAGGGGGTAGAGGTACTGAAGCTTTCTTT
14	-	TRBJ1-1	-	TRBV13	CASSRREGIAEAFF	TGTGCCAGCAGCCGAAGGGAGGGGATCGCTGAAGCTTTCTTT
15	TRBD1	TRBJ1-2	-	TRBV4-1	CASSPQIDRAHGYTF	TGCGCCAGCAGCCCCCAAATTGACAGGGCTCACGGCTACACCTTC
17	-	TRBJ1-6	-	TRBV2	CASSGANAGHLNSPLHF	TGTGCCAGCAGTGGGGCCAACGCAGGACACCTTAATTCACCCCTCCACTTT
13	-	TRBJ2-7	-	TRBV7-9	CASSLGGRIEQYF	TGTGCCAGCAGCTTGGGGGGACGGATCGAGCAGTACTTC
17	-	TRBJ1-5	-	TRBV24-1	CATSDPREGSGNQPQHF	TGTGCCACCAGTGATCCTAGAGAGGGTTCCGGCAATCAGCCCCAGCATTTT
17	TRBD2	TRBJ2-6	-	TRBV2	CASSGTSGVSGANVLTF	TGTGCCAGCAGCGGGACTAGCGGGGTGTCTGGGGCCAACGTCCTGACTTTC
16	-	TRBJ1-1	-	TRBV4-1	CASSQGTGSRYTEAFF	TGCGCCAGCAGCCAAGGAACAGGGAGCCGGTACACTGAAGCTTTCTTT
15	TRBD1	TRBJ1-5	-	TRBV6-2/TRBV6-3	CASRRDRGFNQPQHF	TGTGCCAGCCGCCGGGACAGGGGATTCAATCAGCCCCAGCATTTT
17	TRBD2	TRBJ2-3	-	TRBV25-1	CASSAKLAGGPTDTQYF	TGTGCCAGCAGTGCCAAACTAGCGGGGGGCCCCACAGATACGCAGTATTTT
13	-	TRBJ1-2	-	TRBV27	CASKGVGDYGYTF	TGTGCCAGCAAAGGGGTAGGCGACTATGGCTACACCTTC
19	TRBD1	TRBJ2-3	-	TRBV15	CATSRVGGGTGGFTDTQYF	TGTGCCACCAGCAGAGTAGGGGGTGGGACAGGGGGCTTCACAGATACGCAGTATTTT
16	TRBD2	TRBJ2-4	-	TRBV3-1/TRBV3-2	CASSRLLAGDVNIQYF	TGTGCCAGCAGCCGGTTACTAGCGGGGGACGTGAACATTCAGTACTTC
12	-	TRBJ1-3	-	TRBV30	CAWSVAVNTIYF	TGTGCCTGGAGTGTAGCGGTGAACACCATATATTTT
13	-	TRBJ2-1	-	TRBV18	CASSPRGGYEQFF	TGTGCCAGCTCACCACGCGGGGGCTATGAGCAGTTCTTC
17	TRBD2	TRBJ2-5	-	TRBV5-1	CASSLGPSAGGQETQYF	TGCGCCAGCAGCTTGGGGCCCTCGGCGGGGGGCCAAGAGACCCAGTACTTC
12	-	TRBJ1-2	-	TRBV6-1	CASSENILGYTF	TGTGCCAGCAGTGAAAATATTCTAGGCTACACCTTC
14	-	TRBJ1-3	-	TRBV3-1/TRBV3-2	CASRALPSGNTIYF	TGTGCCAGCAGGGCCCTCCCTTCTGGAAACACCATATATTTT
12	-	TRBJ1-3	-	TRBV13	CASAAGGNTIYF	TGTGCCAGCGCCGCCGGGGGAAACACCATATATTTT
15	-	TRBJ2-3	-	TRBV6-5	CAGRAGRIGGDTQYF	TGTGCCGGCCGGGCTGGCCGGATTGGAGGAGATACGCAGTATTTT
18	TRBD2	TRBJ2-5	-	TRBV3-1/TRBV3-2	CASSPGASGGPFQETQYF	TGTGCCAGCAGCCCAGGGGCTAGCGGGGGGCCCTTCCAAGAGACCCAGTACTTC
14	TRBD1	TRBJ1-1	-	TRBV5-6	CASSFTWTGAEAFF	TGTGCCAGCAGCTTCACTTGGACAGGGGCTGAAGCTTTCTTT
14	-	TRBJ2-7	-	TRBV7-2	CASSSQGVGDEQYF	TGTGCCAGCAGCTCGCAGGGTGTCGGTGACGAGCAGTACTTC
15	TRBD2	TRBJ2-1	-	TRBV7-9	CASSLGGGAVNEQFF	TGTGCCAGCAGCTTAGGCGGGGGGGCCGTCAATGAGCAGTTCTTC
12	-	TRBJ1-5	-	TRBV19	CASSIRGGPQHF	TGTGCCAGTAGTATCCGGGGGGGGCCCCAGCATTTT